The next 4 T cell receptor beta chains were all read from a single sample in a study of CD8 T cells in ankylosing spondylitis. One entry per CDR3 protein results from TCRdb running MiXCR on the 5' RACE reads. The table has approximately 350,000 distinct CDR3 sequences, roughly 14% seen once. The specimen sequenced was blood, either unsorted or a sorted T cell fraction (not recorded which). Source of these receptors: a male donor with ankylosing spondylitis or in good health (not recorded which).

The CDR3 nucleotides are TGCGCCAGCTGCGCAGGGCCCATTAATGAAAAACTGTTTTTT. Translation: CASCAGPINEKLFF. The V gene is TRBV5-1, the J gene TRBJ1-4, with D tentatively TRBD1 (5 bases). The length of the CDR3 is 14 residues. Germline V gene lookup returns CDR1 SGHRS and CDR2 YFSETQ. V lost 7 bases to trimming and J lost 4 bases, with 14 bases between them.

This clonotype was seen a handful of times. In DNA, the CDR3 is TGTGCCAGCAGGCGGACAGGGGGCACAGATACGCAGTATTTT. It translates to CASRRTGGTDTQYF. The chain links TRBV12-3 or TRBV12-4 to TRBJ2-3; 9 positions match TRBD1. Trimming took 6 bases from V and 1 from J; bases not matched to a gene: 2. CDR3 size: 14 residues.

The chain has TRBV20-1 and TRBJ1-1, with 7 positions matching TRBD1. This CDR3 is built from 17 residues. The V segment lost 0 bases and the J segment 0 bases; nucleotides outside the gene matches: 10. The germline V gene has CDR1 DFQATT and CDR2 SNEGSKA (reference sequence). Written as DNA, the CDR3 is TGCAGTGCTAGAGATCCTCTTCCTCAGGGGGTGAACACTGAAGCTTTCTTT. It codes for CSARDPLPQGVNTEAFF.

This clonotype was counted only a few times. The chain combines TRBV5-1 with TRBJ1-6; 9 bases match TRBD1. This CDR3 region has 18 residues. V trimming: 4 bases; J trimming: 2 bases; junction bases outside the gene matches: 10. Germline-derived CDR1 and CDR2 are SGHRS and YFSETQ. The CDR3 DNA reads as TGCGCCAGCAGCACGGGACAGGGAGGGCTGACCTATAATTCACCCCTCCACTTT. Translating it yields CASSTGQGGLTYNSPLHF.